What follows are 3 T cell receptor beta chains derived from one specimen sequenced in a study of blood T cell repertoires in COVID-19. Libraries were prepared by immunoSEQ multiplex PCR; TCRdb keeps only in-frame clonotypes and omits some of them. The sample holds 300,000 to 400,000 clones; around 89% are singletons and the top ten take approximately 1.2%. The sample taken for sequencing was PBMCs or T cells enriched from blood (not recorded which). The source of these receptors is a woman younger than 30 who had recovered from COVID-19.

This sequence joins TRBV11-1 and TRBJ2-3; TRBD2 aligns across 8 bases. The CDR3 is 12 amino acids. Germline V lookup: CDR1 SGHAT, CDR2 FQDESV (reference sequence). V was clipped by 2 bases and J by 11 bases; unmatched bases: 3. The CDR3 region has the DNA TGTGCCAGCAGCTTAATAGCGGGGAGGCAGTATTTT. This sequence encodes CASSLIAGRQYF.

This clone appeared once. This chain links TRBV10-3 with TRBJ2-5; D possibly corresponds to TRBD2 (6 bases). V dropped 0 bases and J dropped 1 base, with 18 bases sitting between them. The CDR3 extends over 18 amino acids. Germline CDR1 is ENHRY and CDR2 is SYGVKD. This CDR3 is CAISESGLGLTSQETQYF. CDR3 in DNA: TGTGCCATCAGTGAGTCGGGTTTGGGTTTGACTAGCCAAGAGACCCAGTACTTC.

V usage is TRBV5-5 and J usage is TRBJ1-2, with D unresolved. Germline V gives CDR1 SGHKS, CDR2 YYEKEE (reference sequence). V shed 0 bases and J shed 12 bases, with 12 bases lying between them. The CDR3 runs to 12 residues. Written as DNA, the CDR3 is TGTGCCAGCAGCTTGGAAACGCCGGTACACACCTTC. Its translation: CASSLETPVHTF.